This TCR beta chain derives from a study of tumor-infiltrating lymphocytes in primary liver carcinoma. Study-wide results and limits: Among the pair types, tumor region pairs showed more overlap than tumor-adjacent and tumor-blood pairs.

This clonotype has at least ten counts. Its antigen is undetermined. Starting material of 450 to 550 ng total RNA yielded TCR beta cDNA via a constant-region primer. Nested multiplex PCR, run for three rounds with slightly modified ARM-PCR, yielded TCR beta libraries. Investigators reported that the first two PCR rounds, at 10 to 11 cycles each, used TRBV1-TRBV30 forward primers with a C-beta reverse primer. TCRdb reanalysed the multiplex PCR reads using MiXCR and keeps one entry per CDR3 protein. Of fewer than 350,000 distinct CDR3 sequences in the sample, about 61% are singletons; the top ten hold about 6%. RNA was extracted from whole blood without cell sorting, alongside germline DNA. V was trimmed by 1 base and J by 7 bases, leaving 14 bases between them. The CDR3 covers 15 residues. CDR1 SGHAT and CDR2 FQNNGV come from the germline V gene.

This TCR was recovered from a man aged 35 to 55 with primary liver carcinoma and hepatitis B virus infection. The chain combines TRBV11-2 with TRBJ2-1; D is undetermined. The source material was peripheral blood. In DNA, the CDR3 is TGTGCCAGCAGCTTAGGTTCTAACACGTATAATGAGCAGTTCTTC. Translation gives CASSLGSNTYNEQFF.